The 20 T cell receptor beta chains reported below all come from one sample, sequenced in a study of T cell repertoires in ileal Crohn's disease. Measured with immunoSEQ multiplex PCR; TCRdb has only the in-frame clones, and not every one. The sample has more than 2,000 clones, approximately 81% seen once. Time point meaning: neoterminal ileum biopsy at postoperative endoscopy, about 6 months after surgery. The sample comprised ileal tissue. The origin of the receptors is an adult with Crohn's disease.

The rearrangement uses TRBV7-8 and TRBJ2-5, with 7 bases lining up with TRBD2. Germline CDR1 SGHVS, CDR2 FQNEAQ. V shed 3 bases and J 5 bases; nucleotides not matched to a gene: 6. The CDR3 loop spans 14 amino acids. The CDR3 spells CASSLASGLETQYF. In DNA, the CDR3 is TGTGCCAGCAGCTTGGCTAGCGGTCTCGAGACCCAGTACTTC. Full variable domain (rest looked up from reference TRBV7-8 and TRBJ2-5): GAGVSQSPRYKVAKRGQDVALRCDPISGHVSLFWYQQALGQGPEFLTYFQNEAQLDKSGLPSDRFFAERPEGSVSTLKIQRTQQEDSAVYLCASSLASGLETQYFGPGTRLLVL.

The V and J genes are TRBV5-1 and TRBJ2-4; D is unresolved. From germline, CDR1 is SGHRS and CDR2 YFSETQ. With 7 bases removed from V and 1 base from J, the gap between germline ends came to 12 bases. This CDR3 has 14 residues. As DNA, the CDR3 is TGCGCCAGCTCTAGTGATGGGGCCAAAAACATTCAGTACTTC. This sequence encodes CASSSDGAKNIQYF.

This chain uses TRBV7-9 with TRBJ1-3, with TRBD1 identical over 7 bases. V lost 4 bases and J lost 14; bases outside the gene matches: 11. Looked up from germline, CDR1 is SEHNR and CDR2 is FQNEAQ (reference sequence). The CDR3 consists of 13 residues. CDR3 in amino acids: CASSSGTASNLYF. CDR3 coding DNA: TGTGCCAGCAGCTCGGGGACAGCTTCAAACCTATATTTT.

Remarks on this clone: Additional DNA sequences in this sample encode the identical CDR3. CDR3 sequence (DNA): TGTGCCAGCAGAGCGGGACTAGCGGTGCAAGAGACCCAGTACTTC. Translation: CASRAGLAVQETQYF. The chain combines TRBV2 with TRBJ2-5; 11 bases are shared with TRBD2. V gave up 6 bases and J gave up 2 bases; unmatched junction bases: 5. The germline V gene has CDR1 SNHLY and CDR2 FYNNEI. The CDR3 extends over 15 amino acids.

DNA of the CDR3: TGTGCCAGCAAGTTTATCGGTCAGCCCCAGCATTTT. It is translated as CASKFIGQPQHF. V usage is TRBV27 and J usage is TRBJ1-5; D not certain. CDR3 size: 12 residues. V was trimmed by 7 bases and J by 6 bases, leaving 10 bases between them. Germline CDR1 reads MNHEY; CDR2 reads SMNVEV (reference sequence).

The chain carries TRBV30 and TRBJ1-2; TRBD1 matches 9 bases. Germline CDR1 reads GTSNPN; CDR2 reads SVGIG (reference sequence). This CDR3 comprises 14 residues. The V segment lost 2 bases and the J segment 4 bases; nucleotides outside the gene matches: 5. The CDR3: CAWSSTGGGYGYTF. DNA of the CDR3: TGTGCCTGGAGTTCCACAGGGGGCGGCTATGGCTACACCTTC.

The chain carries TRBV19 and TRBJ2-7; D call uncertain. Trimming shortened V by 4 bases and J by 3 bases, and 22 bases separated the two germline ends. The CDR3 extends over 17 amino acids. Germline values: CDR1 LNHDA, CDR2 SQIVND (reference sequence). The CDR3 DNA reads TGTGCCAGTAGTAACGCAAAGGCGACACTGCGCCTCTACGAGCAGTACTTC. Translated, it gives CASSNAKATLRLYEQYF.

The chain recombines TRBV25-1 with TRBJ2-3, with 9 nucleotides matching TRBD1. This CDR3 is 17 amino acids long. V lost 4 bases to trimming and J lost 3 bases; unmatched junction nucleotides: 11. Germline V gene lookup returns CDR1 MGHDK and CDR2 SYGVNS. Written as DNA, the CDR3 is TGTGCCAGCAGTGTAATTAAAACAGGGGGCGGGACAGATACGCAGTATTTT. This translates into CASSVIKTGGGTDTQYF.

This chain uses TRBV30 with TRBJ1-4, with D perhaps TRBD1 (6 bases). Per germline, CDR1 GTSNPN and CDR2 SVGIG (reference sequence). V was pared by 3 bases and J by 1 base, with 12 bases between. The CDR3 sequence is 15 residues long. As DNA, the CDR3 is TGTGCCTGGAGCCAGGGACAACTAACTAATGAAAAACTGTTTTTT. Residues: CAWSQGQLTNEKLFF. Supplemented by reference TRBV30 and TRBJ1-4, the full variable domain reads SQTIHQWPATLVQPVGSPLSLECTVEGTSNPNLYWYRQAAGRGLQLLFYSVGIGQISSEVPQNLSASRPQDRQFILSSKKLLLSDSGFYLCAWSQGQLTNEKLFFGSGTQLSVL.

V is TRBV10-3 and J is TRBJ2-4, with D perhaps matching TRBD2 (7 bases). Trimming pared 10 bases from V and 5 bases from J, leaving 21 bases between. This CDR3 has 15 amino acids. From germline, CDR1 is ENHRY and CDR2 SYGVKD. CDR3 DNA: TGTGCCACGAACCCCACGGGGGGCCCTGAAAACATTCAGTACTTC. Translation gives CATNPTGGPENIQYF.

This clone is a singleton in its sample. The chain carries TRBV30 and TRBJ1-1; D call uncertain. The CDR3 spans 14 residues. CDR1 is GTSNPN, CDR2 SVGIG, per germline (reference sequence). V lost 1 base and J lost 1, with 10 bases in between. The CDR3 here is CAWSAGLTNTEAFF. As DNA, the CDR3 is TGTGCCTGGAGTGCCGGACTGACGAACACTGAAGCTTTCTTT.

This clone was picked up a small number of times. The V gene is TRBV10-2, the J gene TRBJ2-1, with 10 bases lining up with TRBD2. The length of the CDR3 is 13 residues. The junction had 6 bases not matched to a gene; V was cut back by 11 bases and J by 5 bases. Looked up from germline, CDR1 is WSHSY and CDR2 is SAAADI. CDR3 in DNA: TGCGCCTGTAAGCGGGAGGGCCACAATGAGCAGTTCTTC. The encoded protein is CACKREGHNEQFF.

The CDR3 DNA reads TGCGCCAGCAGCTTGGGGCCCGAAATGAACACTGAAGCTTTCTTT. Residues: CASSLGPEMNTEAFF. The gene calls are TRBV5-1 and TRBJ1-1; the D is unclear. In germline, CDR1 is SGHRS, CDR2 YFSETQ. The CDR3 is 15 amino acids. With 0 bases removed from V and 0 bases from J, the gap between germline ends came to 9 bases.

The chain employs TRBV6-1 and TRBJ1-1; D might be TRBD1 (5 bases). Per germline, CDR1 MNHNS and CDR2 SASEGT. The V and J ends lost 6 bases and 5 bases respectively, with 13 bases between them. CDR3 size: 13 residues. The CDR3 bases are TGTGCCAGCAGATGGGGGAGGGAGACTGAAGCTTTCTTT. Its protein product is CASRWGRETEAFF.

The chain carries TRBV7-3 and TRBJ2-1; 14 positions match TRBD2. Germline loops: CDR1 SGHTA, CDR2 FQGTGA. The CDR3 contains 15 residues. The V segment lost 4 bases and the J segment 7 bases; nucleotides outside the gene matches: 3. In DNA, the CDR3 is TGTGCCAGCAGCTACGGGACTAGCGGGAGTAATGAGCAGTTCTTC. It yields the protein CASSYGTSGSNEQFF.

This clone was seen just once. The rearrangement uses TRBV19 and TRBJ2-7; 8 nucleotides align to TRBD2. The CDR3 length is 14 residues. With V trimmed by 9 bases and J by 0 bases, 7 bases remained unmatched. Germline V gene data show CDR1 as LNHDA and CDR2 as SQIVND (reference sequence). The CDR3 region is CASRHSGSSYEQYF. Written as DNA, the CDR3 is TGTGCCAGCCGTCACAGCGGGAGCTCCTACGAGCAGTACTTC.

V usage is TRBV7-9 and J usage is TRBJ1-4, with D perhaps TRBD1 (5 bases). The V gene's germline CDR1 is SEHNR and CDR2 FQNEAQ (reference sequence). V gave up 0 bases and J gave up 9 bases, with 8 bases separating them. The CDR3 is 13 residues long. CDR3 in amino acids: CASSLAGLQKLFF. DNA of the CDR3: TGTGCCAGCAGCTTAGCGGGACTTCAAAAACTGTTTTTT.

A few counts support this clone. The chain is built from TRBV12-5 and TRBJ2-1; weak D call: TRBD2 (5 bases). With 6 bases removed from V and 6 bases from J, the gap between germline ends came to 18 bases. Germline CDR1 reads LGHNT; CDR2 reads FRNRAP. CDR3 size: 15 residues. CDR3 sequence reads: CASGGGQVLTNEQFF. The CDR3 DNA reads as TGTGCTAGTGGAGGAGGTCAGGTCCTAACCAATGAGCAGTTCTTC.

This clone was observed a single time. The chain links TRBV12-2 to TRBJ2-2; no DNA check was done on the table's D call, TRBD2. TRBV12-2 is assigned pseudogene status. The CDR3 sequence is 17 residues long. CDR3 loop: CASRSRITSGYTGELFF. DNA of the CDR3: TGTGCAAGTCGCTCTCGTATTACTAGCGGCTACACCGGGGAGCTGTTTTTT.

V and J are TRBV6-1 and TRBJ2-3, with 12 positions matching TRBD2. The junction had 1 base not matched to a gene; V was cut back by 2 bases and J by 4 bases. The CDR3 covers 15 residues. Per germline, CDR1 MNHNS and CDR2 SASEGT. The CDR3 nucleotides are TGTGCCAGCAGTGAACTAGCGGGAGGGCCAGATACGCAGTATTTT. As protein: CASSELAGGPDTQYF.